Following are 27 T cell receptor beta chains from one sample sequenced in a study of early T cells in non-severe SARS-CoV-2 infection. TCRdb used MiXCR to reprocess the 5' RACE reads, holding one entry per CDR3 protein. The sample shows more than 35,000 distinct CDR3 sequences, 3% to 4% of them seen only once. The sample consisted of whole blood. The receptors stem from an adult who was a healthcare worker with PCR-confirmed SARS-CoV-2 infection or an uninfected control (not recorded which).

This clonotype was observed at least ten times. This rearrangement joins TRBV29-1 to TRBJ2-1; perhaps TRBD2 as D (6 bases). Per germline, CDR1 SQVTM and CDR2 ANQGSEA. V lost 3 bases and J 2 bases, leaving 17 bases between the germline ends. This CDR3 has 16 amino acids. This chain's CDR3 is CSVDRLGSGAYNEQFF. In DNA, the CDR3 is TGCAGCGTTGATCGGCTGGGTAGCGGAGCCTACAATGAGCAGTTCTTC.

The chain combines TRBV7-9 with TRBJ2-7; D is perhaps TRBD2 (6 bases). The CDR3 is 14 amino acids. Germline loops: CDR1 SEHNR, CDR2 FQNEAQ (reference sequence). The V and J ends lost 1 base and 5 bases respectively, with 12 bases between them. Here the CDR3 DNA reads TGTGCCAGCAGCTTAGTCTCCGGGAGAGACGAGCAGTACGTC. Residues: CASSLVSGRDEQYV.

This clonotype occurred many times. This rearrangement joins TRBV7-9 to TRBJ2-5; perhaps TRBD2 as D (6 bases). Germline V lookup: CDR1 SEHNR, CDR2 FQNEAQ (reference sequence). The V end lost 5 bases, the J end lost 3 bases, and 13 bases lay between the germline ends. CDR3 length equals 14 residues. DNA for the CDR3: TGTGCCAGCAGCCCGACCCGCGGGGAAGAGACCCAGTACTTC. This codes for CASSPTRGEETQYF. The variable domain in full, completed from reference TRBV7-9 and TRBJ2-5, reads DTGVSQNPRHKITKRGQNVTFRCDPISEHNRLYWYRQTLGQGPEFLTYFQNEAQLEKSRLLSDRFSAERPKGSFSTLEIQRTEQGDSAMYLCASSPTRGEETQYFGPGTRLLVL.

At least ten counts were recorded for this clonotype. This sequence joins TRBV4-3 and TRBJ2-5, with 9 bases aligning to TRBD2. Per the germline V gene, CDR1 is LGHNA and CDR2 is YSLEER. The CDR3 runs 15 residues. V dropped 4 bases and J dropped 5; count of bases not matched to a gene: 8. The CDR3 is CASSRASGMSETQYF. CDR3 nucleotides: TGCGCCAGCAGCCGGGCTAGCGGGATGAGTGAGACCCAGTACTTC.

This clonotype came up many times. This chain links TRBV3-1 with TRBJ1-6; D is perhaps TRBD1 (6 bases). Germline CDR1 reads LGHDT; CDR2 reads YNNKEL (reference sequence). The CDR3 has 14 amino acids. Trimming pared 4 bases from V and 9 bases from J, leaving 13 bases between. DNA of the CDR3: TGTGCCAGCAGCCCCCGGGACACGGGTTCACCCCTCCACTTT. Encoded protein: CASSPRDTGSPLHF. The full variable domain, with the rest looked up from reference TRBV3-1 and TRBJ1-6, is DTAVSQTPKYLVTQMGNDKSIKCEQNLGHDTMYWYKQDSKKFLKIMFSYNNKELIINETVPNRFSPKSPDKAHLNLHINSLELGDSAVYFCASSPRDTGSPLHFGNGTRLTVT.

This clonotype occurred a few times. The chain is built from TRBV20-1 and TRBJ1-6; D perhaps matches TRBD1 (6 bases). V dropped 3 bases and J dropped 8 bases, with 11 bases sitting between them. The germline V gene encodes CDR1 DFQATT and CDR2 SNEGSKA (reference sequence). CDR3 length equals 13 residues. This CDR3 reads CSASKAGDSPLHF. The DNA for the CDR3 is TGCAGTGCTAGTAAGGCAGGGGATTCACCCCTCCACTTT.

The sample holds many counts of this clonotype. The rearrangement uses TRBV29-1 and TRBJ2-5; D is ambiguous. Germline CDR1 and CDR2: SQVTM and ANQGSEA. Deletions cut 3 bases from V and 9 bases from J, with 8 bases between. The CDR3 has 10 amino acids. CDR3 protein: CSVESRSQYF. The CDR3 DNA sequence: TGCAGCGTTGAGAGCCGGTCCCAGTACTTC. The entire variable domain, with the rest obtained from reference TRBV29-1 and TRBJ2-5, is as follows: SAVISQKPSRDICQRGTSLTIQCQVDSQVTMMFWYRQQPGQSLTLIATANQGSEATYESGFVIDKFPISRPNLTFSTLTVSNMSPEDSSIYLCSVESRSQYFGPGTRLLVL.

The table lists this clonotype with many counts. The chain links TRBV27 to TRBJ1-4; 7 bases agree with TRBD1. CDR1 is MNHEY and CDR2 is SMNVEV in the germline V gene (reference sequence). This CDR3 has 16 residues. The junction had 14 bases not matched to a gene; V was cut back by 6 bases and J by 7 bases. This CDR3 is CASRSARGFYSEKLFF. The CDR3 DNA reads as TGTGCCAGCAGGTCTGCCAGGGGGTTTTATAGTGAAAAACTGTTTTTT.

This clonotype showed up many times. The chain recombines TRBV7-2 with TRBJ2-5, with a possible D match to TRBD1 (5 bases). CDR1 is SGHTA, CDR2 FQGNSA, per germline. Trimming left V 6 bases short and J 5 bases short, with 10 bases between. The CDR3 covers 12 residues. CDR3 nucleotide sequence: TGTGCCAGCAGACAGGCCGGTGAGACCCAGTACTTC. This translates into CASRQAGETQYF. Combining the CDR3 with reference TRBV7-2 and TRBJ2-5 gives the whole variable domain GAGVSQSPSNKVTEKGKDVELRCDPISGHTALYWYRQSLGQGLEFLIYFQGNSAPDKSGLPSDRFSAERTGGSVSTLTIQRTQQEDSAVYLCASRQAGETQYFGPGTRLLVL.

Ten or more counts support this clonotype. The V and J genes are TRBV20-1 and TRBJ2-7; D possibly matches TRBD1 or TRBD2 (5 bases each). With 0 bases removed from V and 2 bases from J, the gap between germline ends came to 11 bases. The CDR3 covers 14 residues. CDR1 and CDR2 (germline): DFQATT, SNEGSKA (reference sequence). CDR3 nucleotides: TGCAGTGCTAGAGATGTGGGGGTGCCCTACGAGCAGTACTTC. Translated: CSARDVGVPYEQYF.

This clonotype was seen at least ten times. V gene TRBV19 combines with J gene TRBJ1-2, with D possibly being TRBD1 (6 bases). Looked up from germline, CDR1 is LNHDA and CDR2 is SQIVND (reference sequence). The ends were cut back, 8 bases at V and 0 bases at J, with 13 bases in the middle. The CDR3 runs 14 residues. CDR3 bases: TGTGCCAGTCAACAGGACAGAGCTAACTATGGCTACACCTTC. This translates into CASQQDRANYGYTF.

V usage is TRBV7-2 and J usage is TRBJ2-5; a possible D gene is TRBD1 (8 bases). The germline V and J ends were trimmed by 5 bases and 4 bases, with 17 bases remaining between them. Looked up from germline, CDR1 is SGHTA and CDR2 is FQGNSA. There are 15 residues in the CDR3. Here the CDR3 DNA reads TGTGCCAGCAGCCTCACAGGGGGAGGGGGAGAGACCCAGTACTTC. Amino acid sequence: CASSLTGGGGETQYF.

This clonotype has just a few counts. This chain joins TRBV20-1 and TRBJ2-1; TRBD2 might be the D (5 bases). Germline V gene data show CDR1 as DFQATT and CDR2 as SNEGSKA (reference sequence). This CDR3 comprises 11 residues. V was pared by 4 bases and J by 14 bases, with 15 bases between. CDR3 coding DNA: TGCAGTGCTACCCTCTTAGGGAGAGAGTTCTTC. Protein: CSATLLGREFF.

This clonotype was recorded many times. This rearrangement joins TRBV14 to TRBJ1-6; D gene unclear. CDR3 size: 14 residues. CDR1 and CDR2 from the germline V gene are SGHDN and FVKESK. Trimming removed 3 bases from V and 3 bases from J, with 6 bases in between. The chain's CDR3 is CASSQANYNSPLHF. The CDR3 DNA reads as TGTGCCAGCAGCCAGGCTAACTATAATTCACCCCTCCACTTT.

This chain joins TRBV2 and TRBJ2-2, with TRBD2 identical over 9 bases. This CDR3 region has 15 residues. Germline CDR1 reads SNHLY; CDR2 reads FYNNEI. Trimming at V came to 6 bases and at J to 2 bases, leaving 4 bases not matched to a gene. CDR3: CASRRLAVNTGELFF. The CDR3 nucleotides are TGTGCCAGCAGAAGACTAGCGGTAAACACCGGGGAGCTGTTTTTT.

This clonotype occurred many times. The rearrangement uses TRBV11-2 and TRBJ2-5; unclear D gene. The CDR3 has 14 amino acids. Trimming pared 1 base from V and 2 bases from J, leaving 8 bases between. CDR1 and CDR2 from the germline V gene are SGHAT and FQNNGV. In nucleotides, the CDR3 is TGTGCCAGCAGCTTAGTGTCTAGACAAGAGACCCAGTACTTC. Translating it yields CASSLVSRQETQYF.

This clonotype was counted many times. The chain uses TRBV5-4 and TRBJ1-4; maybe TRBD1 (5 bases). V lost 1 base to trimming and J lost 1 base, with 8 bases between them. CDR3 length: 15 amino acids. The V gene's germline CDR1 is SGHNT and CDR2 YYREEE (reference sequence). The CDR3 bases are TGTGCCAGCAGCTTGCAGGGTGGAACTAATGAAAAACTGTTTTTT. It is translated as CASSLQGGTNEKLFF.

The chain joins TRBV7-2 to TRBJ1-2; maybe TRBD1 (5 bases). Trimming took 10 bases from V and 7 from J, leaving 22 bases between them. The CDR3 length is 14 residues. Germline V gene sequence: CDR1 SGHTA, CDR2 FQGNSA. This CDR3 reads CAINGGRLVGGYTF. DNA of the CDR3: TGTGCCATCAACGGGGGGAGACTCGTGGGTGGCTACACCTTC.

There are many counts of this clonotype. The chain has TRBV6-1 and TRBJ2-7; D may be TRBD1 or TRBD2 (5 bases each). V lost 6 bases and J lost 3, with 18 bases in between. CDR1 is MNHNS and CDR2 is SASEGT in the germline V gene. The CDR3 is 15 amino acids. The CDR3 sequence is CASRMGPPGYYEQYF. CDR3 DNA sequence: TGTGCCAGCAGAATGGGGCCACCGGGATACTACGAGCAGTACTTC.

There are many counts of this clonotype. The J gene is TRBJ1-4, the V gene TRBV6-5, with 7 bases lining up with TRBD1. This CDR3 has 13 amino acids. Germline loops: CDR1 MNHEY, CDR2 SVGAGI. After removal of 10 bases from V and 11 bases from J, the junction contained 13 bases not matched to a gene. CDR3 protein: CANNRGPWLKLFF. CDR3 bases: TGTGCCAACAACAGGGGTCCTTGGTTGAAACTGTTTTTT.

This clonotype was seen at least ten times. The V call is TRBV12-5, the J call TRBJ2-7; 7 nucleotides agree with TRBD1. V gave up 7 bases and J gave up 3 bases; unmatched junction bases: 9. This CDR3 comprises 14 residues. The germline gives CDR1 LGHNT, CDR2 FRNRAP. This CDR3 reads CASANTGQDYEQYV. In DNA form, the CDR3 reads TGTGCTAGTGCCAACACCGGACAGGACTACGAGCAGTACGTC.

This clonotype was seen many times. The chain combines TRBV19 with TRBJ1-1; D is ambiguous. The CDR3 is made up of 12 amino acids. Germline V gene sequence: CDR1 LNHDA, CDR2 SQIVND (reference sequence). V lost 2 bases and J 7 bases, leaving 8 bases between the germline ends. CDR3 in amino acids: CASSIRVGEAFF. The DNA of the CDR3 is TGTGCCAGTAGTATACGGGTGGGTGAAGCTTTCTTT.

This clonotype has ten or more counts. The V gene is TRBV29-1, the J gene TRBJ2-1; no clear D gene. CDR3 length equals 14 residues. V was shortened by 5 bases and J by 4 bases, with 15 bases between the two germline ends. The germline V gene encodes CDR1 SQVTM and CDR2 ANQGSEA. The DNA for the CDR3 is TGCAGCGTTCTTCGACAATATCGGTACAATGAGCAGTTCTTC. Encoded protein: CSVLRQYRYNEQFF.

The sample holds many counts of this clonotype. The chain uses TRBV3-1 and TRBJ1-1; no reliable D call. This CDR3 comprises 13 residues. V dropped 4 bases and J dropped 11 bases, with 17 bases sitting between them. CDR1 and CDR2 from the germline V gene are LGHDT and YNNKEL (reference sequence). CDR3 coding DNA: TGTGCCAGCAGCCCCCCTTTGGTGCCGCAGGCTTTCTTT. This gives the protein CASSPPLVPQAFF.

V and J are TRBV6-2 or TRBV6-3 and TRBJ2-5; 7 bases agree with TRBD2. The V gene end was trimmed by 0 bases and the J gene end by 5 bases; junction bases not matched to a gene: 9. There are 16 residues in the CDR3. Germline CDR1 reads MNHEY; CDR2 reads SVGEGT. This chain's CDR3 is CASSYSIREVGETQYF. CDR3 in DNA: TGTGCCAGCAGTTACTCCATTCGGGAGGTAGGGGAGACCCAGTACTTC.

About this clonotype: A much larger clone differs by one base, so this may be a read error. V usage is TRBV28 and J usage is TRBJ2-3; TRBD2 might be the D (5 bases). Looked up from germline, CDR1 is MDHEN and CDR2 is SYDVKM. The CDR3 spans 15 residues. CDR3: CASSPIGDKRDTQNF. The DNA of the CDR3 is TGTGCCAGCAGCCCCATCGGGGATAAAAGAGATACGCAGAATTTT.

In its sample, this clonotype was seen many times. V gene TRBV10-3 combines with J gene TRBJ1-2; D not resolved. Germline V gene lookup returns CDR1 ENHRY and CDR2 SYGVKD. The CDR3 length is 15 residues. The V gene lost 5 bases and the J gene lost 5 bases, with 18 bases spanning the gap. The CDR3 nucleotides are TGTGCCATCAGTTCTCCGACCTCGGCGCAATATGGCTACACCTTC. It codes for CAISSPTSAQYGYTF.